This T cell receptor beta chain is drawn from a study of neurological immune-mediated disorders (dated by TCRdb to about 2019). As for the study more broadly: Among the approximately 34 multiple sclerosis patients, relapsing-remitting MS was present in roughly 30 and secondary progressive MS was present in 3. The cohort comprised 68 subjects: roughly 15 HAM/TSP patients, approximately 34 multiple sclerosis patients and about 20 healthy controls. Longitudinal samples, technical triplicates and paired sorted CD4+ and CD8+ T-cell subsets, alongside PBMC samples, were included among the approximately 110 TCR-beta libraries. Peripheral blood TCR-beta repertoires from HTLV-I-associated myelopathy (HAM/TSP) patients, multiple sclerosis patients and healthy controls were compared by UMI-based sequencing. Paper-wide results and their limitations: In a phylogenetic analysis, the repertoires of 18 out of 34 MS patients fell into a single cluster of related CDR3 sequences, pointing to a possible signature at the repertoire level. TCR clonal expansion was greatest in HAM/TSP patients and smallest in MS patients, who ranked below even healthy controls. No identical CDR3 amino acid sequences were shared among expanded clones across subjects, suggesting private TCR-beta repertoires in all groups. No association of the MS cluster with clinical or MRI features was observed, and the need for larger cohorts was stated by the authors.

Unsorted PBMC libraries were generated from 2 million PBMCs stored in RNAlater at -80 °C until RNA extraction. The multiple sclerosis patients were enrolled in a US clinical protocol that evaluated disease progression with magnetic resonance imaging. Peripheral blood was subjected to Ficoll-Hypaque density gradient centrifugation to isolate PBMCs, which were then cryopreserved in liquid nitrogen. In this sample, this clonotype turned up many times. There is no known antigen for this receptor. The input lacks base qualities; no much larger clone sits a single base away. cDNA was synthesized by template-switch 5'RACE using a primer carrying a 10-nucleotide random unique molecular identifier by which each TCR transcript was tagged. Every sequencing run covered 15-18 subjects and yielded more than 180 million TCR-beta sequences. The RNeasy kit was used for extraction of total RNA. Using the KAPA Real-time Library Amplification kit, TCR-beta VDJ regions were amplified with primers for the TCR constant region and the 5'RACE anchor. Sample indexes and Illumina adaptors were added in a first PCR, after which library yield was increased in a second PCR. After Ampure bead purification, the TCR product of roughly 650 bp was size-selected on a 2% E-gel SizeSelection system. Library quality was checked on a Bioanalyzer, concentration was measured with Qubit, and libraries were quantified with the Kapa Library Quantification kit before pooling. An Illumina HiSeq 2500 sequenced the libraries paired-end 2 x 150 bp. To increase sequence diversity, about 23-30% phiX was spiked into each library pool. In the original analysis: Quality-filtered reads were processed with the UMI-based MiGEC pipeline, which removed over 75% of raw TCR sequences during error correction. VDJ genes were aligned to IMGT germline references, and clonotypes were defined by unique CDR3 amino acid sequence plus V-J genes. Clonal expansion, Shannon diversity, and CDR3 relatedness (CalcPairwiseDistances, ClusterSamples) were evaluated with VDJtools, and phylogenetic trees were built with CLCbio workbench. Using coefficient-of-variation modelling across technical triplicates, the study counted a clone as expanded if it had at least 8 unique UMIs. TCRdb cleaned the public reads at Q25 with fastp, built clones with MiXCR and kept in-frame beta chains. Entries are consolidated by CDR3 protein sequence, retaining the most common genes and DNA. What appears here as the V and J calls and clone size reflects TCRdb's work, not the paper's. Counted in this sample were 87,000 or so distinct CDR3 sequences; 3.5% of them appeared once. 5% to 7.5% of the sample lies in the top ten.

A distance of 19 bases separates the germline ends of V and J, which lose 4 bases and 7 bases respectively. CDR1 and CDR2 are drawn from the germline V gene: KGHDR, SFDVKD. From its cysteine to its phenylalanine, the CDR3 spans 16 amino acids. Just CDR3 DNA is preserved here, 48 bases in frame from base 1. The specimen sequenced was PBMCs. The chain is made from TRBV24-1 and TRBJ1-5, and the D gene may be TRBD1, 6 bases matching. The receptor comes from a young woman with multiple sclerosis. The CDR3 amino acid sequence is: CATSDRGNTGTQPQHF. DNA sequence: TGTGCCACCAGTGACCGGGGCAATACAGGGACCCAGCCCCAGCATTTT.